This T cell receptor (beta chain) was recovered during a study of long-term antiretroviral therapy in people with HIV. For the study at large: Initial samples were collected about a decade before the 2015 immediate-ART recommendation.

Researchers report immunoSEQ v3.0 was run at survey level. Only in-frame clones appear in the TCRdb table, and some are missing; sequencing was by immunoSEQ multiplex PCR. The sample consists of 25,000 to 35,000 clones, approximately 92% of them appearing once. With 7 bases removed from V and 2 bases from J, the gap between germline ends came to 9 bases. The CDR3 runs 12 residues. The germline V gene encodes CDR1 MNHNY and CDR2 SVGAGI (reference sequence). There were roughly 0.9-11 million cryopreserved PBMC in the samples before DNA extraction. Details on this clone: What it binds is not known.

Study conclusions and caveats: The data indicate that diversity increased after ART but remained below transplant donor controls.

This clonotype originated in a woman between 35 and 50 years old with HIV. This specimen was unsorted PBMCs, taken more than 5 years after starting antiretroviral therapy. V gene TRBV6-6 combines with J gene TRBJ2-7; D possibly corresponds to TRBD2 (5 bases). The chain's CDR3 is CASTGETYEQYF. The CDR3 nucleotides are TGTGCCAGCACTGGGGAGACCTACGAGCAGTACTTC.